This record concerns one T cell receptor beta chain sequence. The target antigen is unknown. These donors, healthy bone marrow donors, were studied. The CDR3 loop spans 15 amino acids. The germline CDR1 and CDR2 sequences are SGHDN and FVKESK. V dropped 5 bases and J dropped 1; count of bases not matched to a gene: 5. It was with 60 Vbeta and 13 Jbeta primers that the PCR ran. TCRdb keeps only in-frame clones here, not all; method: immunoSEQ multiplex PCR. The sample yields around 150,000 clones, roughly three quarters seen once. This sample was included in a study of cytomegalovirus exposure and HLA in healthy donors. Study findings and constraints: Earlier results showed most TCR beta V segments being productive about 87% or about 30% of the time. Highest at DRB1 and lowest at HLA-C, TCR association rates differed among HLA loci in a later analysis. In a later analysis, TCR beta V- and J-gene trimming showed a link to a missense DCLRE1C variant.

Sequenced input: PBMCs. The TCR originated in a man aged 30 to 39 in good health and CMV-seronegative. The V and J genes are TRBV14 and TRBJ2-5; TRBD2 aligns across 9 bases. The CDR3 loop is CASSRLAGPQETQYF. The CDR3 nucleotides are TGTGCCAGCAGCAGGCTAGCGGGACCCCAAGAGACCCAGTACTTC.